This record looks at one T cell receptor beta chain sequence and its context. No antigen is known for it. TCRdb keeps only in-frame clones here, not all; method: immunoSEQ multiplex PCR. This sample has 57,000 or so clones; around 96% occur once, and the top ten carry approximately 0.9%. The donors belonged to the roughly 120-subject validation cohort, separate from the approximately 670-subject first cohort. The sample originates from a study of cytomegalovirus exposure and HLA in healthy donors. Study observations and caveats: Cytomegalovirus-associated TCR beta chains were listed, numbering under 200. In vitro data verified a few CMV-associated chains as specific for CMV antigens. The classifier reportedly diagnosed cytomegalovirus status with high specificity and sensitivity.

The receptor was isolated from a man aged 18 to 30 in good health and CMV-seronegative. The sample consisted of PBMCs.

The CDR3, as DNA: TGTGCCAGCAGCTTAGCCAGGGGACACTACGAGCAGTACTTC. It translates to CASSLARGHYEQYF. This sequence joins TRBV7-9 and TRBJ2-7, with TRBD1 as a possible D gene (6 bases). The CDR3 totals 14 residues. CDR1 and CDR2 (germline): SEHNR, FQNEAQ (reference sequence). Trimming took 0 bases from V and 3 from J, leaving 9 bases between them. Variable domain in full (rest from reference TRBV7-9 and TRBJ2-7): DTGVSQNPRHKITKRGQNVTFRCDPISEHNRLYWYRQTLGQGPEFLTYFQNEAQLEKSRLLSDRFSAERPKGSFSTLEIQRTEQGDSAMYLCASSLARGHYEQYFGPGTRLTVT.